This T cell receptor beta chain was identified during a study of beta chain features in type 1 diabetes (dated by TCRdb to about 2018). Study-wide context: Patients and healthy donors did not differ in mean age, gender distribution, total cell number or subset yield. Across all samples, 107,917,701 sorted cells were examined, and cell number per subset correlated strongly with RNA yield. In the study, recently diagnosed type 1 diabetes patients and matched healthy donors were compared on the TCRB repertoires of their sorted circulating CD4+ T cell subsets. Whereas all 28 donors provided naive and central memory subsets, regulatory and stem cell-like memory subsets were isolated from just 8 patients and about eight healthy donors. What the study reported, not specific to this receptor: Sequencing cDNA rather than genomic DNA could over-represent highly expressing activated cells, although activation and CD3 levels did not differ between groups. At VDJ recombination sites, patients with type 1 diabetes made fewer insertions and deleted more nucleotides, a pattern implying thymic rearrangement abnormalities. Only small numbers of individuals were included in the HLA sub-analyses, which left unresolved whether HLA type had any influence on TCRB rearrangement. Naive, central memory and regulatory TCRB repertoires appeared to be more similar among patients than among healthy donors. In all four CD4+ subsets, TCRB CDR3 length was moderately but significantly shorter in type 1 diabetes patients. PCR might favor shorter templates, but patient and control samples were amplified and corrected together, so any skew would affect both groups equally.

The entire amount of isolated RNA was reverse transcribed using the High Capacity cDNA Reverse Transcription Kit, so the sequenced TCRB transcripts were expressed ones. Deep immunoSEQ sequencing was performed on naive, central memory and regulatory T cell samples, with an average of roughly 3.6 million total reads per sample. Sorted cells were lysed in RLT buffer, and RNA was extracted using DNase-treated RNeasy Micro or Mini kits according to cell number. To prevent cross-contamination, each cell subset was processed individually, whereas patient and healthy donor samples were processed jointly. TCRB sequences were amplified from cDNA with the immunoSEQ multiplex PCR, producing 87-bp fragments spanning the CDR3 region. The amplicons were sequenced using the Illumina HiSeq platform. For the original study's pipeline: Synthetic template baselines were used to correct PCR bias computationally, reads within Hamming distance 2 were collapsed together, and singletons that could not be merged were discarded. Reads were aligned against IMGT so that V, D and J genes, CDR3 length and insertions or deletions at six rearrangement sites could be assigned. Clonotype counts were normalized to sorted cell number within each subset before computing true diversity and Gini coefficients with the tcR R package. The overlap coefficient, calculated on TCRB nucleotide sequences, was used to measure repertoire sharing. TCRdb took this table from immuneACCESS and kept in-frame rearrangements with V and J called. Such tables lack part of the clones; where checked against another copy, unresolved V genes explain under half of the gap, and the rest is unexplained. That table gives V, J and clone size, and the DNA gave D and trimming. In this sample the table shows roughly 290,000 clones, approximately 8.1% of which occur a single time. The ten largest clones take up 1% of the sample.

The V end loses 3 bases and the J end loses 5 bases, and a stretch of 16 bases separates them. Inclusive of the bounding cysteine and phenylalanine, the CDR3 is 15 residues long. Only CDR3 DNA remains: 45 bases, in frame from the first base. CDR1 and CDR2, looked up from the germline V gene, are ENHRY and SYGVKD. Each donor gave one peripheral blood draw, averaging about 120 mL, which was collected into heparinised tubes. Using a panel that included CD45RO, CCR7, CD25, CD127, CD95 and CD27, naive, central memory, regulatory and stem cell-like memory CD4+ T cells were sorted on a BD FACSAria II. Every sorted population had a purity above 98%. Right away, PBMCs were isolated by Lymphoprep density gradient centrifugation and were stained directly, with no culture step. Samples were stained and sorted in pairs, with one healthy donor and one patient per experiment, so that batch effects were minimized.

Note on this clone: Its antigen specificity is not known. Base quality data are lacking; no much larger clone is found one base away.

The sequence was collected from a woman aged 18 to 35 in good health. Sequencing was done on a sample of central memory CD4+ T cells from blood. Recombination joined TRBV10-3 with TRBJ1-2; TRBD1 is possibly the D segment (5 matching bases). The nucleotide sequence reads TGTGCCATCAGTGACCAGGGTTGGCTGGATTATGGCTACACCTTC. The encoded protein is CAISDQGWLDYGYTF.